The 2 T cell receptor beta chains presented below share a single source sample, sequenced in a study of Ad26.COV2.S vaccination and SARS-CoV-2 variants. Profiling relied on immunoSEQ multiplex PCR, and the TCRdb table lists in-frame clones only, not all of them. The profile shows about 400,000 clones, about 85% of them singletons. As to treatment: 19 received Ad26.COV2.S at low or high dose, single or two shots; roughly five received placebo; per-sample allocation not given. Sampling was performed 63 days after the first vaccine or placebo injection. The source was peripheral blood, collected in a trial of Ad26.COV2.S vaccine versus placebo. All receptors come from a person between 18 and 65 years old who received the Ad26.COV2.S COVID-19 vaccine or a placebo.

This clone came up once. The CDR3 sequence: CASSSLDRIEQYF. The CDR3, as DNA: TGTGCCAGCAGTAGCTTGGACAGGATCGAGCAGTACTTC. The chain couples TRBV6-7 to TRBJ2-7, with 7 bases matching TRBD1. TRBV6-7 qualifies as an ORF whose function is uncertain. Trimming cost V 5 bases and J 6 bases; bases outside gene matches: 7. This CDR3 has 13 residues.

V and J are TRBV3-1 (or the pseudogene TRBV3-2) and TRBJ2-2, with D unresolved. Trimming removed 1 base at V and 0 bases at J, with 6 bases between. The CDR3 has 15 residues. Germline V gene sequence: CDR1 LGHDT, CDR2 YNNKEL (reference sequence). The DNA of the CDR3 is TGTGCCAGCAGCCAAGGACGGACGAACACCGGGGAGCTGTTTTTT. The encoded protein is CASSQGRTNTGELFF.